This T cell receptor beta chain came from a study of long-term antiretroviral therapy in people with HIV. This CDR3 contains 11 residues. The germline V gene encodes CDR1 SGHDT and CDR2 YYEEEE. The V gene lost 5 bases and the J gene lost 1 base, with 4 bases spanning the gap. Survey-level immunoSEQ v3.0 assays were run. Libraries were prepared by immunoSEQ multiplex PCR; TCRdb keeps only in-frame clonotypes and omits some of them. This sample yields 9,000 to 10,000 clones, of which approximately 80% are seen a single time; around a sixth belongs to the top ten. The receptor's source is a middle-aged man with HIV. The chain has TRBV5-6 and TRBJ2-7, with D uncertain. The input for sequencing was unsorted PBMCs, taken 0.7 years after starting antiretroviral therapy. The CDR3 sequence is CASRNSYEQYF. In DNA, the CDR3 is TGTGCCAGCAGGAATTCCTACGAGCAGTACTTC.